A single sample is the source of the 32 T cell receptor beta chains below, sequenced in a study of T cell changes during pregnancy in multiple sclerosis. Profiled with immunoSEQ multiplex PCR; TCRdb holds only in-frame clones, not every one. The repertoire holds about 80,000 clones, with 85% to 95% as singletons. The sequences come from CD4+ T cells from peripheral blood mononuclear cells, collected before pregnancy. Source of these receptors: a female donor with multiple sclerosis, enrolled in a pregnancy study.

The gene calls are TRBV5-6 and TRBJ1-3, with D maybe TRBD1 (5 bases). The V gene lost 4 bases and the J gene lost 0 bases, with 14 bases spanning the gap. Per the germline V gene, CDR1 is SGHDT and CDR2 is YYEEEE. The CDR3 consists of 16 residues. The CDR3 DNA follows: TGTGCCAGCAGCGGGATTACAGACAGCTCTGGAAACACCATATATTTT. It codes for CASSGITDSSGNTIYF.

The chain couples TRBV6-1 to TRBJ2-5; D possibly corresponds to TRBD2 (6 bases). The CDR3 covers 15 residues. Germline-derived CDR1 and CDR2 are MNHNS and SASEGT. Trimming pared 4 bases from V and 5 bases from J, leaving 17 bases between. The CDR3 loop is CASSGDQGGGETQYF. The CDR3 nucleotides read TGTGCCAGCAGTGGGGACCAGGGAGGAGGGGAGACCCAGTACTTC.

About this clone itself: Its ends do not fully match the called genes, so a read error is possible. The V gene is TRBV10-3, the J gene TRBJ1-1; 7 nucleotides match TRBD1. This CDR3 comprises 12 residues. Germline CDR1 reads ENHRY; CDR2 reads SYGVKD. CDR3 in DNA: TGTGCCATCAGTGAGTCAGGGGGCCCCGTGATCTTT. Protein product: CAISESGGPVIF.

The chain combines TRBV27 with TRBJ2-7; 8 bases are a match to TRBD1. The CDR3 has 17 residues. V gave up 2 bases and J gave up 3 bases; unmatched junction bases: 12. In germline, CDR1 is MNHEY, CDR2 SMNVEV (reference sequence). CDR3 nucleotide sequence: TGTGCCAGCAGTTTAGACCCGGGGGCAGGGGGCATCTACGAGCAGTACTTC. Encoded protein: CASSLDPGAGGIYEQYF.

Only one count was recorded for this clone. The rearrangement joins TRBV18 to TRBJ1-5; 11 bases line up with TRBD1. CDR3 length equals 14 residues. Germline CDR1 reads KGHSH; CDR2 reads LQKENI. Germline trimming cut 4 bases from V and 6 bases from J; bases unmatched to any gene: 2. This CDR3 is CASSRDRGSQPQHF. Here the CDR3 DNA reads TGTGCCAGCTCACGGGACAGGGGGAGTCAGCCCCAGCATTTT.

The chain couples TRBV11-2 to TRBJ1-2, with TRBD1 matching 10 bases. Germline trimming cut 7 bases from V and 8 bases from J; bases unmatched to any gene: 4. CDR1 and CDR2 from the germline V gene are SGHAT and FQNNGV. The CDR3 is 12 residues long. The CDR3 here is CASNVGQGGYTF. The CDR3 nucleotides read TGTGCCAGCAACGTGGGACAGGGGGGCTACACCTTC.

V and J are TRBV5-4 and TRBJ2-1; a possible D gene is TRBD2 (5 bases). The CDR3 has 12 residues. Trimming stripped 3 bases from V and 6 bases from J, with 7 bases between. CDR1 is SGHNT and CDR2 is YYREEE in the germline V gene (reference sequence). The CDR3 DNA reads as TGTGCCAGCAGCTCGGACTCCAATGAGCAGTTCTTC. Translation gives CASSSDSNEQFF.

V is TRBV5-1 and J is TRBJ1-1, with D maybe TRBD1 (5 bases). Trimming pared 2 bases from V and 2 bases from J, leaving 10 bases between. CDR3 length equals 14 residues. Germline lookup yields CDR1 SGHRS and CDR2 YFSETQ. The CDR3 loop reads CASSFSGENTEAFF. DNA for the CDR3: TGCGCCAGCAGCTTTTCGGGGGAAAACACTGAAGCTTTCTTT.

The chain uses TRBV7-9 and TRBJ1-3; D is uncertain. Trimming pared 2 bases from V and 1 base from J, leaving 6 bases between. CDR1 is SEHNR and CDR2 is FQNEAQ in the germline V gene (reference sequence). This CDR3 spans 14 amino acids. CDR3 region: CASSLFISGNTIYF. The CDR3 DNA is TGTGCCAGCAGCTTATTTATATCTGGAAACACCATATATTTT. The full variable domain, completed using reference TRBV7-9 and TRBJ1-3, is DTGVSQNPRHKITKRGQNVTFRCDPISEHNRLYWYRQTLGQGPEFLTYFQNEAQLEKSRLLSDRFSAERPKGSFSTLEIQRTEQGDSAMYLCASSLFISGNTIYFGEGSWLTVV.

CDR3 in DNA: TGTGCCAGCAGCCCCGGGAGGGCACGCACTGAAGCTTTCTTT. This encodes CASSPGRARTEAFF. The chain couples TRBV7-6 to TRBJ1-1; D gene unclear. The length of the CDR3 is 14 residues. Germline lookup yields CDR1 SGHVS and CDR2 FNYEAQ. Deletions cut 5 bases from V and 4 bases from J, with 14 bases between.

V usage is TRBV5-1 and J usage is TRBJ2-5; possible D gene TRBD2, 6 bases. Germline V gene data show CDR1 as SGHRS and CDR2 as YFSETQ. The length of the CDR3 is 14 residues. V lost 3 bases to trimming and J lost 3 bases, with 12 bases between them. This chain's CDR3 is CASSSPGTEETQYF. The CDR3 DNA is TGCGCCAGCAGCTCCCCCGGGACTGAAGAGACCCAGTACTTC.

The V and J genes are TRBV6-1 and TRBJ2-7, with 12 bases identical to TRBD2. The V gene end was trimmed by 7 bases and the J gene end by 7 bases; junction bases not matched to a gene: 11. The germline V gene has CDR1 MNHNS and CDR2 SASEGT. This CDR3 region has 15 residues. CDR3 region: CASTTYGLAGSEQYF. CDR3 bases: TGTGCCAGCACGACATACGGACTAGCGGGGAGTGAGCAGTACTTC.

The CDR3 nucleotides read TGTGCCAGCAGCTGGGACCAGGGTCCCGGAGGGACCGGGGAGCTGTTTTTT. Its translation is CASSWDQGPGGTGELFF. This chain joins TRBV5-4 and TRBJ2-2; tentative D call: TRBD2 (6 bases). The CDR3 is made up of 17 amino acids. Germline CDR1 is SGHNT and CDR2 is YYREEE (reference sequence). With 3 bases removed from V and 5 bases from J, the gap between germline ends came to 20 bases.

V usage is TRBV7-7 and J usage is TRBJ2-7, with 7 nucleotides matching TRBD2. V shed 4 bases and J 1 base; nucleotides not matched to a gene: 7. The germline CDR1 and CDR2 sequences are SSHAT and FNYEAQ (reference sequence). The CDR3 sequence is 15 residues long. In DNA form, the CDR3 reads TGTGCCAGCAGCTCCCCGGAGCGGGGTTCCTACGAGCAGTACTTC. This gives the protein CASSSPERGSYEQYF.

The chain is built from TRBV5-1 and TRBJ2-3; no definite D call. Looked up from germline, CDR1 is SGHRS and CDR2 is YFSETQ. This CDR3 comprises 14 residues. V lost 4 bases and J 6 bases, leaving 15 bases between the germline ends. CDR3 bases: TGCGCCAGCAGCGTTCGAGGTTTTGCCGATACGCAGTATTTT. Its translation is CASSVRGFADTQYF.

The CDR3 DNA reads TGTGCCAGCAGTTTGAAGGGGCCTTACGAGCAGTACTTC. Its protein is CASSLKGPYEQYF. The V call is TRBV28, the J call TRBJ2-7, with a tentative D call TRBD1 (5 bases). The CDR3 extends over 13 amino acids. Germline V CDR1 and CDR2: MDHEN, SYDVKM. V lost 3 bases, J lost 4 bases, and 10 bases lay in between.

In DNA, the CDR3 is TGTGCCAGCAGCTTAGACAGGGACACTGAAGCTTTCTTT. It specifies CASSLDRDTEAFF. This rearrangement joins TRBV7-9 to TRBJ1-1, with D possibly TRBD1 on 6 matching bases. CDR3 length equals 13 residues. The V end was cut by 1 base, the J end by 3 bases, with 6 bases between. Germline CDR1 reads SEHNR; CDR2 reads FQNEAQ (reference sequence).

This chain connects TRBV5-4 to TRBJ2-7, with D possibly TRBD2 on 6 matching bases. CDR1 is SGHNT and CDR2 is YYREEE in the germline V gene (reference sequence). With 4 bases removed from V and 12 bases from J, the gap between germline ends came to 20 bases. The CDR3 is 13 amino acids. The CDR3 sequence: CASSQTRDSIWYF. In DNA, the CDR3 is TGTGCCAGCAGCCAGACCCGGGACTCGATCTGGTACTTC.

The chain couples TRBV27 to TRBJ2-3; the match to TRBD2 covers 11 bases. CDR1 is MNHEY and CDR2 is SMNVEV in the germline V gene (reference sequence). With 5 bases clipped from V and 6 bases from J, the junction kept 10 bases outside the gene matches. The CDR3 loop spans 16 amino acids. CDR3 loop: CASSPLPSGRWDTQYF. CDR3 sequence (DNA): TGTGCCAGCAGTCCCCTCCCTAGCGGGAGGTGGGATACGCAGTATTTT.

This clone was detected once. This chain uses TRBV9 with TRBJ1-5, with D possibly TRBD1 on 5 matching bases. Germline V lookup: CDR1 SGDLS, CDR2 YYNGEE. The ends were cut back, 0 bases at V and 5 bases at J, with 9 bases in the middle. CDR3 length: 14 amino acids. The DNA of the CDR3 is TGTGCCAGCAGCGTAGGAACAGGTGATCAGCCCCAGCATTTT. It translates to CASSVGTGDQPQHF.

The gene calls are TRBV2 and TRBJ2-7; 9 bases map to TRBD1. The CDR3 has 15 residues. Losses at the gene ends were 7 bases for V and 4 bases for J; bases not matched to a gene: 11. The germline CDR1 and CDR2 sequences are SNHLY and FYNNEI. CDR3 coding DNA: TGTGCCAGCAACCGCCGGGACAGGGCCTCTTACGAGCAGTACTTC. Protein product: CASNRRDRASYEQYF.

This CDR3 is CASSEAAHGAGISTEAFF. The CDR3, as DNA: TGTGCCAGCAGTGAAGCCGCTCATGGGGCAGGGATCTCAACTGAAGCTTTCTTT. The V call is TRBV6-4, the J call TRBJ1-1; a possible D gene is TRBD1 (5 bases). Germline CDR1 reads MRHNA; CDR2 reads SNTAGT. The CDR3 covers 18 residues. Trimming pared 3 bases from V and 5 bases from J, leaving 25 bases between.

V and J are TRBV11-1 and TRBJ1-1; TRBD1 might be the D (5 bases). CDR3 length: 13 residues. Germline CDR1 is SGHAT and CDR2 is FQDESV (reference sequence). V lost 1 base to trimming and J lost 7 bases, with 10 bases between them. CDR3 sequence reads: CASSLGGRVEAFF. Here the CDR3 DNA reads TGTGCCAGCAGCTTAGGTGGCAGGGTTGAAGCTTTCTTT. Combining the CDR3 with reference TRBV11-1 and TRBJ1-1 gives the whole variable domain EAEVAQSPRYKITEKSQAVAFWCDPISGHATLYWYRQILGQGPELLVQFQDESVVDDSQLPKDRFSAERLKGVDSTLKIQPAELGDSAMYLCASSLGGRVEAFFGQGTRLTVV.

The chain recombines TRBV30 with TRBJ1-6, with D possibly matching TRBD1 (5 bases). The CDR3 is 15 residues long. With 1 base removed from V and 7 bases from J, the gap between germline ends came to 14 bases. Germline lookup yields CDR1 GTSNPN and CDR2 SVGIG (reference sequence). CDR3 region: CAWSEGWGANSPLHF. CDR3 DNA sequence: TGTGCCTGGAGTGAGGGGTGGGGCGCAAATTCACCCCTCCACTTT. Combining the CDR3 with reference TRBV30 and TRBJ1-6 gives the whole variable domain SQTIHQWPATLVQPVGSPLSLECTVEGTSNPNLYWYRQAAGRGLQLLFYSVGIGQISSEVPQNLSASRPQDRQFILSSKKLLLSDSGFYLCAWSEGWGANSPLHFGNGTRLTVT.

The chain is built from TRBV19 and TRBJ1-6; the match to TRBD1 covers 7 bases. Germline values: CDR1 LNHDA, CDR2 SQIVND (reference sequence). The CDR3 has 14 residues. V was clipped by 6 bases and J by 10 bases; unmatched bases: 9. The DNA for the CDR3 is TGTGCCAGTAGCGTTGACAGGGCCGGATCACCCCTCCACTTT. It yields the protein CASSVDRAGSPLHF. Combining the CDR3 with reference TRBV19 and TRBJ1-6 gives the whole variable domain DGGITQSPKYLFRKEGQNVTLSCEQNLNHDAMYWYRQDPGQGLRLIYYSQIVNDFQKGDIAEGYSVSREKKESFPLTVTSAQKNPTAFYLCASSVDRAGSPLHFGNGTRLTVT.

The gene calls are TRBV6-1 and TRBJ1-2; D is perhaps TRBD1 (6 bases). This CDR3 has 13 amino acids. Germline CDR1 is MNHNS and CDR2 is SASEGT. V was pared by 1 base and J by 11 bases, with 14 bases between. The CDR3 DNA is TGTGCCAGCAGTGAAGGACAGGCCCGTAGGTACACCTTC. It codes for CASSEGQARRYTF.

V and J are TRBV6-6 and TRBJ1-1; no reliable D call. CDR1 is MNHNY, CDR2 SVGAGI, per germline (reference sequence). This CDR3 comprises 14 residues. Trimming left V 2 bases short and J 10 bases short, with 17 bases between. CDR3 coding DNA: TGTGCCAGCAGTTACGGAGGAGGCCTTGCCGGAGCTTTCTTT. Translating it yields CASSYGGGLAGAFF.

The gene calls are TRBV5-6 and TRBJ2-2; possible D gene TRBD1, 5 bases. CDR3 size: 16 residues. Germline CDR1 and CDR2: SGHDT and YYEEEE. V gave up 4 bases and J gave up 1 base, with 14 bases separating them. The CDR3, as DNA: TGTGCCAGCAGCCGTCGCTACGACAGGAACACCGGGGAGCTGTTTTTT. This gives the protein CASSRRYDRNTGELFF.

The chain carries TRBV4-1 and TRBJ1-4; 8 bases line up with TRBD1. The trim removed 1 base at V and 8 bases at J, leaving 6 bases unmatched. CDR1 MGHRA and CDR2 YSYEKL come from the germline V gene. The CDR3 runs to 15 residues. CDR3 DNA: TGCGCCAGCAGCCAAGGGACAGGGATAGTAGAAAAACTGTTTTTT. It codes for CASSQGTGIVEKLFF.

This chain connects TRBV7-6 to TRBJ1-1; no firm D call. Germline assignment: CDR1 SGHVS and CDR2 FNYEAQ. The CDR3 contains 15 residues. Trimming removed 4 bases at V and 0 bases at J, with 12 bases between. The CDR3 protein is CASSSMAGMNTEAFF. The CDR3 DNA is TGTGCCAGCAGCTCCATGGCGGGCATGAACACTGAAGCTTTCTTT.

This clone came up once. The CDR3 nucleotides are TGTGCCAGTAGTATAGAGTCTGGGCGTCAGCCCCAGCATTTT. It yields the protein CASSIESGRQPQHF. The chain combines TRBV19 with TRBJ1-5; D is unresolved. Germline loops: CDR1 LNHDA, CDR2 SQIVND (reference sequence). This CDR3 region has 14 residues. Trimming stripped 0 bases from V and 6 bases from J, with 9 bases between. Based on the CDR3 plus reference TRBV19 and TRBJ1-5, the full variable domain is DGGITQSPKYLFRKEGQNVTLSCEQNLNHDAMYWYRQDPGQGLRLIYYSQIVNDFQKGDIAEGYSVSREKKESFPLTVTSAQKNPTAFYLCASSIESGRQPQHFGDGTRLSIL.

This chain joins TRBV4-2 and TRBJ1-4; possibly TRBD1 for D (6 bases). The germline V and J ends were trimmed by 2 bases and 4 bases, with 11 bases remaining between them. CDR3 size: 15 residues. In germline, CDR1 is LGHNA, CDR2 YNFKEQ. The CDR3 coding sequence is TGTGCCAGCAGCCAACCCGGACAGAATAATGAAAAACTGTTTTTT. Translated, it gives CASSQPGQNNEKLFF.